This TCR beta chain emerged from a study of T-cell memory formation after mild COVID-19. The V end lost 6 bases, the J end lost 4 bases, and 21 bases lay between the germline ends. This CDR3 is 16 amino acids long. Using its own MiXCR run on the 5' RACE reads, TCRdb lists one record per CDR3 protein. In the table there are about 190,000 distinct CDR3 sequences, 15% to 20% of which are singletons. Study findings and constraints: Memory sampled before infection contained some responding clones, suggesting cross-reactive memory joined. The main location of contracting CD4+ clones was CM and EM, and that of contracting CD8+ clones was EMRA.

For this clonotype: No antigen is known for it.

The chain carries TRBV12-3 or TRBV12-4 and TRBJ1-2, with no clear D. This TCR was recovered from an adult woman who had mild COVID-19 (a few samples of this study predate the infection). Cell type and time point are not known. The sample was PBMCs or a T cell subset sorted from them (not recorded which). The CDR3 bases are TGTGCCAGCAGCCCGACAAGAACTCAGCTCGTCTATGGCTACACCTTC. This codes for CASSPTRTQLVYGYTF.